These 12 T cell receptor beta chains came from one sample sequenced in a study of shared clonotypes between healthy human individuals. The data were produced by immunoSEQ multiplex PCR, yet TCRdb's version contains in-frame clones alone and is incomplete. The top ten clones hold 0.37% of a sample with a few million clones, just under 95% of them seen once. Sequencing was performed on naive CD4+ T cells from PBMCs. Subset noted: CD45RA+ positively selected. These receptors were collected from a man between 18 and 29 years old in good health. Some clones in this sample may be carry-over from other donors' samples.

The V and J genes are TRBV5-1 and TRBJ1-1; possible D gene TRBD1, 6 bases. Trimming shortened V by 4 bases and J by 6 bases, and 16 bases separated the two germline ends. Germline V gives CDR1 SGHRS, CDR2 YFSETQ. The CDR3 consists of 14 residues. CDR3 protein: CASSTPGVVAEAFF. The CDR3 coding sequence is TGCGCCAGCAGCACTCCAGGGGTAGTCGCTGAAGCTTTCTTT.

The V call is TRBV28, the J call TRBJ1-5, with 8 bases matching TRBD1. This CDR3 has 14 residues. V shed 4 bases and J 7 bases; nucleotides not matched to a gene: 6. Germline CDR1 and CDR2: MDHEN and SYDVKM. The CDR3, as DNA: TGTGCCAGCAGTTACTCACAGGGGGAACAGCCCCAGCATTTT. This sequence encodes CASSYSQGEQPQHF.

This chain links TRBV5-1 with TRBJ2-7, with 9 nucleotides matching TRBD1. This CDR3 has 15 amino acids. CDR1 and CDR2 from the germline V gene are SGHRS and YFSETQ. Trimming at V came to 1 base and at J to 2 bases, leaving 4 bases not matched to a gene. In DNA form, the CDR3 reads TGCGCCAGCAGCTTGCTGGGACAGGGAACCTACGAGCAGTACTTC. Its protein product is CASSLLGQGTYEQYF. Complete variable domain (other parts from reference TRBV5-1 and TRBJ2-7): KAGVTQTPRYLIKTRGQQVTLSCSPISGHRSVSWYQQTPGQGLQFLFEYFSETQRNKGNFPGRFSGRQFSNSRSEMNVSTLELGDSALYLCASSLLGQGTYEQYFGPGTRLTVT.

This clone was detected only once. The chain joins TRBV5-1 to TRBJ2-2; 8 bases map to TRBD2. The trim removed 4 bases at V and 3 bases at J, leaving 11 bases unmatched. Germline CDR1 SGHRS, CDR2 YFSETQ. This CDR3 comprises 17 residues. The chain's CDR3 is CASSEWVAGKDTGELFF. The CDR3 DNA reads TGCGCCAGCAGCGAGTGGGTAGCGGGAAAGGACACCGGGGAGCTGTTTTTT.

This chain links TRBV7-2 with TRBJ1-1; D not certain. V was clipped by 8 bases and J by 0 bases, with 10 bases between them. Germline-derived CDR1 and CDR2 are SGHTA and FQGNSA. The CDR3 spans 13 residues. The CDR3 spells CASRIQVNTEAFF. The CDR3, as DNA: TGTGCCAGCCGCATTCAGGTGAACACTGAAGCTTTCTTT.

The rearrangement joins TRBV5-6 to TRBJ2-7; D could derive from TRBD1 or TRBD2 (5 bases each). This CDR3 region has 14 residues. The V end was cut by 2 bases, the J end by 7 bases, with 16 bases between. Germline CDR1 and CDR2: SGHDT and YYEEEE. The CDR3 DNA reads as TGTGCCAGCAGCTTTGCCGGGACCTGGGAGGAGCAGTACTTC. Its protein is CASSFAGTWEEQYF.

The chain couples TRBV12-5 to TRBJ1-2; possible D gene TRBD1, 6 bases. The CDR3 is made up of 14 amino acids. Germline loops: CDR1 LGHNT, CDR2 FRNRAP. V was pared by 5 bases and J by 3 bases, with 13 bases between. The CDR3 sequence: CASGPPGQHYGYTF. The CDR3 coding sequence is TGTGCTAGTGGTCCCCCCGGACAGCACTATGGCTACACCTTC.

This rearrangement joins TRBV5-1 to TRBJ2-6; TRBD1 is a possible D gene (6 bases). Trimming left V 4 bases short and J 4 bases short, with 27 bases between. The germline V gene encodes CDR1 SGHRS and CDR2 YFSETQ. The CDR3 consists of 20 residues. In nucleotides, the CDR3 is TGCGCCAGCAGCGTACCGTGGGACATAGACTCCTTTTTGGGGGCCAACGTCCTGACTTTC. It is translated as CASSVPWDIDSFLGANVLTF.

The rearrangement links TRBV7-9 to TRBJ2-1; 11 bases fit TRBD2. CDR1 and CDR2 (germline): SEHNR, FQNEAQ (reference sequence). The CDR3 is 14 residues long. The V and J ends lost 10 bases and 7 bases, in that order; junction bases with no gene match: 9. The CDR3 protein is CATPLAGGPNEQFF. The CDR3 nucleotides read TGTGCCACCCCGTTAGCGGGAGGGCCAAATGAGCAGTTCTTC.

V and J are TRBV7-3 and TRBJ2-5; 7 bases line up with TRBD2. The germline V gene has CDR1 SGHTA and CDR2 FQGTGA. CDR3 length equals 16 residues. V shed 1 base and J 4 bases; nucleotides not matched to a gene: 9. The CDR3 region is CASSLNVGGPGETQYF. The CDR3 coding sequence is TGTGCCAGCAGCTTAAATGTGGGAGGGCCGGGAGAGACCCAGTACTTC. Full variable domain (remainder filled in from reference TRBV7-3 and TRBJ2-5): GAGVSQTPSNKVTEKGKYVELRCDPISGHTALYWYRQSLGQGPEFLIYFQGTGAADDSGLPNDRFFAVRPEGSVSTLKIQRTERGDSAVYLCASSLNVGGPGETQYFGPGTRLLVL.

With respect to this clone: Other DNA sequences of this sample code for an identical CDR3. V is TRBV18 and J is TRBJ1-2; 9 bases are a match to TRBD1. V lost 3 bases to trimming and J lost 4 bases; unmatched junction nucleotides: 3. In germline, CDR1 is KGHSH, CDR2 LQKENI. This CDR3 spans 14 amino acids. CDR3 DNA sequence: TGTGCCAGCTCACCTCCGGGACAGGGCTATGGCTACACCTTC. It codes for CASSPPGQGYGYTF.

J is TRBJ1-1 and V is TRBV11-3; D unclear. The germline V gene has CDR1 SGHNT and CDR2 YENEEA. The CDR3 covers 11 residues. V lost 0 bases and J 14 bases, leaving 10 bases between the germline ends. The CDR3 sequence is CASSLDGIPFF. CDR3 DNA sequence: TGTGCCAGCAGCTTAGACGGGATTCCCTTCTTT.